The clone carrying this TCR beta chain appeared a few times. Antigen: not known. This specimen belongs to a study of early T cells in non-severe SARS-CoV-2 infection. Study overall: Whole-blood bulk RNA, unsorted, was sequenced, and chains were unpaired. Study observations and caveats: Database matching using VDJdb favored anti-spike CD8 responses, with private and CD4 specificities left missing.

Separate cDNA molecules each had unique molecular identifiers attached to them. TCRdb re-called the 5' RACE reads through MiXCR, storing one row per CDR3 protein. The table has tens of thousands of distinct CDR3 sequences, over 5% seen once. The sequence was obtained from an adult who was a healthcare worker with PCR-confirmed SARS-CoV-2 infection or an uninfected control (not recorded which). Sequencing input: whole blood.

CDR3 protein: CASSLEGRTTDTQYF. CDR3 DNA: TGCGCCAGCAGCTTGGAAGGGAGAACCACAGATACGCAGTATTTT. V is TRBV5-1 and J is TRBJ2-3, with D possibly being TRBD2 (5 bases). Germline-derived CDR1 and CDR2 are SGHRS and YFSETQ. This CDR3 is 15 amino acids long. V was clipped by 0 bases and J by 2 bases, with 10 bases between them.